This T cell receptor (beta chain) was sequenced for a study of metastatic and nonmetastatic thyroid tumors. Whole-study findings and limits: Reported TCR beta diversity, measured in blood and tumor, was significantly higher for malignant thyroid tumors than for benign nodules.

Each patient came to thyroid surgery without any prior treatment (of any kind). The CDR3 is 14 amino acids. The ends were cut back, 4 bases at V and 2 bases at J, with 12 bases in the middle. CDR1 is SGHNT and CDR2 is YYREEE in the germline V gene (reference sequence). In the source study's methods: Building a distant-metastasis classifier for papillary thyroid cancer drew on CDR3 differences across clinicopathological groups. With MiXCR, TCRdb reprocessed the PCR reads. The V and J calls follow TCRdb's processing rather than the paper's. The data hold fewer than 20,000 clones, with 23% observed a single time. In this sample, this clone turned up many times. Its antigen is not known.

The rearrangement uses TRBV5-4 and TRBJ1-2, with D perhaps TRBD1 (5 bases). The sequenced sample was tumor tissue. This sequence was found in a female donor with papillary thyroid cancer or a benign thyroid nodule (not recorded which). Some clones in this sample may be carry-over from other donors' samples. For the CDR3, the DNA is TGTGCCAGCAGCCTAGACAGTTCCAACTATGGCTACACCTTC. Amino acids: CASSLDSSNYGYTF. Variable domain in full (rest from reference TRBV5-4 and TRBJ1-2): ETGVTQSPTHLIKTRGQQVTLRCSSQSGHNTVSWYQQALGQGPQFIFQYYREEENGRGNFPPRFSGLQFPNYSSELNVNALELDDSALYLCASSLDSSNYGYTFGSGTRLTVV.